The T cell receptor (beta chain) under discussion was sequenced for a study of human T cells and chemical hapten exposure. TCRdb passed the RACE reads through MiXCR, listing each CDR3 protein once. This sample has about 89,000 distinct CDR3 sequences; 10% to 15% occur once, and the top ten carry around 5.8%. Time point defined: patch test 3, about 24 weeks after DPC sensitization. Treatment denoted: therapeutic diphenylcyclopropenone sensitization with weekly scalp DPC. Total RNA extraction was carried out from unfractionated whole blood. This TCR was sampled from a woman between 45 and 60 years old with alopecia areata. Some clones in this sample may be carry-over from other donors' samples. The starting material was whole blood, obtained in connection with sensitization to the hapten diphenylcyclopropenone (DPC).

CDR3 residues: CASSGTGGYGYTF. The CDR3, as DNA: TGCGCCAGCAGTGGGACAGGGGGGTATGGCTACACCTTC. The chain recombines TRBV10-2 with TRBJ1-2, with 10 bases matching TRBD1. The CDR3 contains 13 residues. CDR1 and CDR2 from the germline V gene are WSHSY and SAAADI. The trim removed 4 bases at V and 5 bases at J, leaving 1 base unmatched.